The clone carrying this T cell receptor (beta chain) was counted ten times or more. TCRbeta library preparation incorporated unique molecular identifiers. TCRdb ran MiXCR on the PCR reads and lists one entry per CDR3 protein. The sample holds over 550,000 distinct CDR3 sequences, approximately 10% seen once. This sample was taken from a study of T-cell reconstitution after alpha-beta-depleted transplantation in children. This CDR3 region has 12 residues. V gave up 2 bases and J gave up 11 bases, with 9 bases separating them. In germline, CDR1 is SNHLY, CDR2 FYNNEI. The chain links TRBV2 to TRBJ1-4; D perhaps matches TRBD1 (6 bases). The sequence derives from a human donor who donated a stem cell graft to a child with acute myeloid leukemia. The sample here was PBMCs from the stem cell graft donor, taken from the stem cell graft. This CDR3 reads CASSEYGGKLFF. The CDR3 nucleotides read TGTGCCAGCAGTGAATATGGGGGCAAACTGTTTTTT.